This entry lists 31 T cell receptor beta chains sequenced from one sample in a study of cytomegalovirus exposure and HLA in healthy donors (dated by TCRdb to between 2016 and 2019). The receptor library was made with the immunoSEQ multiplex PCR assay. For the multiplex PCR, a mixture combining 60 forward primers for TCR Vbeta segments and 13 reverse primers for TCR Jbeta segments was used. TCRdb holds this immuneACCESS table with in-frame rearrangements only. Some clones are missing; in checked studies, unresolved V genes explain under half, and the rest has no known cause. Present in this sample are about 93,000 clones, 78% of which were seen just once. The ten largest clones add up to roughly 3% of the sample. Sequenced input: PBMCs. All receptors come from a woman in her forties in good health and CMV-seronegative.

The V and J genes are TRBV5-5 and TRBJ2-1; 8 nucleotides line up with TRBD2. Germline-derived CDR1 and CDR2 are SGHKS and YYEKEE (reference sequence). This CDR3 has 16 amino acids. V was clipped by 4 bases and J by 9 bases; unmatched bases: 15. The CDR3 DNA sequence: TGTGCCAGCAGCGAGGAACTAGCGGTACTGGGGGGTGAGCAGTTCTTC. Protein product: CASSEELAVLGGEQFF.

This rearrangement joins TRBV7-9 to TRBJ1-5; TRBD1 matches 8 bases. V shed 5 bases and J 11 bases; nucleotides not matched to a gene: 11. Germline loops: CDR1 SEHNR, CDR2 FQNEAQ (reference sequence). This CDR3 has 14 residues. The CDR3 DNA follows: TGTGCCAGCAGCCCCGGACAGGGAACGGGAGCCCAGCATTTT. Protein: CASSPGQGTGAQHF.

The table lists this clone with a count of one. The chain has TRBV5-4 and TRBJ2-3; tentatively, D is TRBD2 (5 bases). The germline V and J ends were trimmed by 2 bases and 4 bases, with 14 bases remaining between them. The CDR3 covers 15 residues. Germline CDR1 SGHNT, CDR2 YYREEE (reference sequence). CDR3 DNA sequence: TGTGCCAGCAGCTTTCGGCGGGCCCTTGCAGATACGCAGTATTTT. It is translated as CASSFRRALADTQYF.

This clone has just one count. The chain is built from TRBV5-1 and TRBJ2-7; a weak D match, TRBD1 (5 bases). Trimming cost V 5 bases and J 2 bases, with 20 bases left between them. Germline V gives CDR1 SGHRS, CDR2 YFSETQ. This CDR3 has 16 amino acids. The CDR3: CASSLPEQGLAYEQYF. The CDR3 coding sequence is TGCGCCAGCAGTCTGCCCGAGCAGGGTTTGGCCTACGAGCAGTACTTC.

This clone was recorded a few times. This sequence joins TRBV7-9 and TRBJ2-1; 9 bases fit TRBD1. CDR1 SEHNR and CDR2 FQNEAQ come from the germline V gene (reference sequence). CDR3 length: 13 amino acids. J was trimmed by 14 bases and V by 3 bases; bases with no gene match: 8. The DNA of the CDR3 is TGTGCCAGCAGCTTTACCGACAGGGGGGGGGAGTTCTTC. Residues: CASSFTDRGGEFF. Using reference TRBV7-9 and TRBJ2-1 for the parts outside the CDR3, the full variable domain is DTGVSQNPRHKITKRGQNVTFRCDPISEHNRLYWYRQTLGQGPEFLTYFQNEAQLEKSRLLSDRFSAERPKGSFSTLEIQRTEQGDSAMYLCASSFTDRGGEFFGPGTRLTVL.

This clone was recorded only once. This sequence joins TRBV11-2 and TRBJ2-1; TRBD2 matches at 15 bases. V dropped 5 bases and J dropped 9; count of bases not matched to a gene: 5. The CDR3 contains 15 residues. Germline assignment: CDR1 SGHAT and CDR2 FQNNGV. The DNA for the CDR3 is TGTGCCAGCAGCCAAGGACTAGCGGGAGGGGGTGAGCAGTTCTTC. This codes for CASSQGLAGGGEQFF.

This chain uses TRBV7-9 with TRBJ2-7; 12 nucleotides agree with TRBD1. This CDR3 has 15 amino acids. CDR1 is SEHNR, CDR2 FQNEAQ, per germline (reference sequence). Trimming at V came to 5 bases and at J to 3 bases, leaving 5 bases not matched to a gene. CDR3: CASSPGTGGFYEQYF. The CDR3 bases are TGTGCCAGCAGCCCCGGGACAGGGGGCTTCTACGAGCAGTACTTC.

This clone appeared a few times. The chain joins TRBV6-1 to TRBJ2-1; unclear D gene. Per the germline V gene, CDR1 is MNHNS and CDR2 is SASEGT. The CDR3 has 15 residues. Trimming took off 1 base at V and 7 bases at J, with 14 bases between the two ends. The CDR3 is CASSEGGSPSNEQFF. CDR3 sequence (DNA): TGTGCCAGCAGTGAAGGTGGCTCCCCCTCAAATGAGCAGTTCTTC.

J is TRBJ1-1 and V is TRBV5-1, with 9 positions matching TRBD1. V dropped 4 bases and J dropped 1; count of bases not matched to a gene: 2. The CDR3 extends over 14 amino acids. The germline gives CDR1 SGHRS, CDR2 YFSETQ. Here the CDR3 reads CASSATGGNTEAFF. The CDR3 nucleotides read TGCGCCAGCAGCGCGACAGGGGGGAACACTGAAGCTTTCTTT.

CDR3 in amino acids: CSVGLAGGSYNEQFF. The CDR3 DNA reads TGCAGCGTAGGACTAGCGGGAGGCTCCTACAATGAGCAGTTCTTC. V usage is TRBV29-1 and J usage is TRBJ2-1, with 14 bases that match TRBD2. Germline values: CDR1 SQVTM, CDR2 ANQGSEA. Losses at the gene ends were 6 bases for V and 0 bases for J; bases not matched to a gene: 1. The CDR3 runs 15 residues.

This chain joins TRBV5-4 and TRBJ2-1, with D possibly TRBD2 on 6 matching bases. CDR1 and CDR2 from the germline V gene are SGHNT and YYREEE (reference sequence). This CDR3 region has 13 residues. The V gene lost 4 bases and the J gene lost 10 bases, with 15 bases spanning the gap. CDR3 sequence (DNA): TGTGCCAGCAGCATTCGGGGGTCCACGGAGCAGTTCTTC. Its protein product is CASSIRGSTEQFF.

The genes are TRBV5-1 and TRBJ1-6, with TRBD1 identical over 10 bases. With V trimmed by 5 bases and J by 11 bases, 13 bases remained unmatched. The germline V gene has CDR1 SGHRS and CDR2 YFSETQ. CDR3 size: 16 residues. The CDR3 protein is CASRSDQTGGSAPLHF. The CDR3 DNA sequence: TGCGCCAGCAGATCCGACCAGACAGGGGGCTCAGCACCCCTCCACTTT.

The CDR3 is CASSTSTGEGEQFF. CDR3 in DNA: TGTGCCAGCAGTACCTCCACAGGGGAAGGTGAGCAGTTCTTC. J is TRBJ2-1 and V is TRBV6-5, with 7 bases that match TRBD1. From germline, CDR1 is MNHEY and CDR2 SVGAGI. The V gene end was trimmed by 5 bases and the J gene end by 9 bases; junction bases not matched to a gene: 10. The CDR3 has 14 residues.

CDR3 amino acids: CASSQEGWSGRVGNEQFF. The CDR3 coding sequence is TGCGCCAGCAGCCAAGAGGGGTGGAGCGGGAGGGTAGGAAATGAGCAGTTCTTC. The gene calls are TRBV4-1 and TRBJ2-1; 10 bases align to TRBD2. Germline V gene data show CDR1 as MGHRA and CDR2 as YSYEKL. This CDR3 contains 18 residues. Unmatched junction bases numbered 12, after V lost 0 bases and J lost 7 bases.

The chain carries TRBV7-9 and TRBJ1-4, with D unresolved. The ends were cut back, 3 bases at V and 8 bases at J, with 10 bases in the middle. The CDR3 covers 13 residues. The germline gives CDR1 SEHNR, CDR2 FQNEAQ (reference sequence). The CDR3 bases are TGTGCCAGCAGCTTCCGGGATCCCGAAAAACTGTTTTTT. Protein product: CASSFRDPEKLFF.

The chain is built from TRBV15 and TRBJ2-5; TRBD1 agrees at 7 bases. The assigned J gene may be wrong: the sequence end matches TRBJ2-7 better. Germline V gene sequence: CDR1 LNHNV, CDR2 YYDKDF (reference sequence). The CDR3 covers 14 residues. The CDR3 DNA reads as TGTGCCACCAGCAAGGACAGGCAATCCTACGAGCAGTACTTC. Its protein product is CATSKDRQSYEQYF.

The chain uses TRBV15 and TRBJ1-2; the D gene is possibly TRBD1 (5 bases). Germline-derived CDR1 and CDR2 are LNHNV and YYDKDF (reference sequence). The CDR3 is 16 amino acids. V gave up 1 base and J gave up 4 bases, with 16 bases separating them. In DNA form, the CDR3 reads TGTGCCACCAGCAGAGTTGGGAGCGGGGCTCTCTATGGCTACACCTTC. Its protein is CATSRVGSGALYGYTF.

This chain joins TRBV11-2 and TRBJ2-7, with no clear D. V lost 4 bases and J 7 bases, leaving 14 bases between the germline ends. This CDR3 contains 13 residues. CDR1 SGHAT and CDR2 FQNNGV come from the germline V gene. The CDR3 DNA reads TGTGCCAGCAGCTATTTTCAATCAGATGAGCAGTACTTC. Translated: CASSYFQSDEQYF. The complete variable domain, with remaining parts taken from reference TRBV11-2 and TRBJ2-7, reads EAGVAQSPRYKIIEKRQSVAFWCNPISGHATLYWYQQILGQGPKLLIQFQNNGVVDDSQLPKDRFSAERLKGVDSTLKIQPAKLEDSAVYLCASSYFQSDEQYFGPGTRLTVT.

The chain couples TRBV7-9 to TRBJ2-1; 7 bases match TRBD2. Per germline, CDR1 SEHNR and CDR2 FQNEAQ (reference sequence). The CDR3 length is 14 residues. Losses at the gene ends were 2 bases for V and 2 bases for J; bases not matched to a gene: 0. CDR3 coding DNA: TGTGCCAGCAGCTTAAGCGGGGCCTACAATGAGCAGTTCTTC. This translates into CASSLSGAYNEQFF.

The CDR3 here is CASEPGGTDTQYF. The CDR3 nucleotides are TGTGCCAGCGAGCCCGGGGGGACAGATACGCAGTATTTT. The chain recombines TRBV9 with TRBJ2-3; 7 bases line up with TRBD2. V lost 7 bases, J lost 3 bases, and 5 bases stayed unmatched. Germline loops: CDR1 SGDLS, CDR2 YYNGEE. CDR3 length: 13 residues.

V is TRBV10-3 and J is TRBJ2-7; D might be TRBD1 (5 bases). The CDR3 has 15 residues. Germline CDR1 is ENHRY and CDR2 is SYGVKD. V was trimmed by 4 bases and J by 0 bases, leaving 13 bases between them. This CDR3 is CAISVAGKSSYEQYF. Written as DNA, the CDR3 is TGTGCCATCAGTGTAGCAGGGAAGTCCTCCTACGAGCAGTACTTC.

The chain carries TRBV2 and TRBJ1-6, with D hard to call. Trimming pared 2 bases from V and 14 bases from J, leaving 7 bases between. The CDR3 is made up of 11 amino acids. Per germline, CDR1 SNHLY and CDR2 FYNNEI. CDR3 in DNA: TGTGCCAGCAGTGAACGGTCGGCCCTCCACTTT. Encoded protein: CASSERSALHF.

This chain links TRBV5-4 with TRBJ2-7, with D possibly being TRBD1 (7 bases). V was clipped by 4 bases and J by 6 bases, with 20 bases between them. The CDR3 has 15 residues. CDR1 SGHNT and CDR2 YYREEE come from the germline V gene (reference sequence). The CDR3 DNA reads TGTGCCAGCAGCCCGACGACAGGGACTGCCCCCGAGCAGTACTTC. Protein: CASSPTTGTAPEQYF.

The chain links TRBV5-5 to TRBJ2-2; TRBD2 aligns across 15 bases. This CDR3 comprises 19 residues. Trimming took 4 bases from V and 5 from J; bases not matched to a gene: 12. Germline CDR1 and CDR2: SGHKS and YYEKEE (reference sequence). The CDR3 coding sequence is TGTGCCAGCAGCGATTGGACTAGCGGGAGGGCCGTAAATACCGGGGAGCTGTTTTTT. As protein: CASSDWTSGRAVNTGELFF.

This clone was seen a single time. The V call is TRBV11-1, the J call TRBJ2-3; 10 positions match TRBD1. After removal of 4 bases from V and 6 bases from J, the junction contained 7 bases not matched to a gene. Germline CDR1 and CDR2: SGHAT and FQDESV (reference sequence). This CDR3 contains 15 residues. Here the CDR3 DNA reads TGTGCCAGCAGCTCAGACAGGGGGCTCGGGGATACGCAGTATTTT. Translating gives CASSSDRGLGDTQYF. Full variable domain (outside the CDR3, taken from reference TRBV11-1 and TRBJ2-3): EAEVAQSPRYKITEKSQAVAFWCDPISGHATLYWYRQILGQGPELLVQFQDESVVDDSQLPKDRFSAERLKGVDSTLKIQPAELGDSAMYLCASSSDRGLGDTQYFGPGTRLTVL.

The chain combines TRBV10-3 with TRBJ1-2; D is perhaps TRBD1 (6 bases). The CDR3 has 17 amino acids. V dropped 3 bases and J dropped 2 bases, with 19 bases sitting between them. Germline V gene lookup returns CDR1 ENHRY and CDR2 SYGVKD. The CDR3: CAISDNLGAGANYGYTF. In nucleotides, the CDR3 is TGTGCCATCAGTGATAATCTCGGGGCAGGGGCAAACTATGGCTACACCTTC.

This chain uses TRBV30 with TRBJ1-5; 10 positions match TRBD1. With 7 bases clipped from V and 5 bases from J, the junction kept 5 bases outside the gene matches. Germline CDR1 is GTSNPN and CDR2 is SVGIG (reference sequence). This CDR3 has 13 amino acids. The CDR3 sequence: CASRQGADQPQHF. In nucleotides, the CDR3 is TGTGCCTCGAGACAGGGGGCGGATCAGCCCCAGCATTTT.

Of note for this clone: One junction end does not reproduce the germline sequence, and a read error may be involved. V is TRBV2 and J is TRBJ2-2, with 10 bases matching TRBD1. Germline V gene data show CDR1 as SNHLY and CDR2 as FYNNEI. The CDR3 totals 14 residues. This CDR3 reads CASGQGGVPGELFF. CDR3 in DNA: TGTGCCAGCGGACAGGGGGGGGTCCCCGGTGAGCTGTTTTTT.

The genes are TRBV11-2 and TRBJ1-6; no reliable D call. Trimming pared 0 bases from V and 6 bases from J, leaving 9 bases between. The CDR3 runs 15 residues. Germline V gene lookup returns CDR1 SGHAT and CDR2 FQNNGV. Here the CDR3 reads CASSLEDQVNSPLHF. CDR3 in DNA: TGTGCCAGCAGCTTAGAGGATCAGGTTAATTCACCCCTCCACTTT.

This clone came up once. J is TRBJ2-7 and V is TRBV28, with TRBD1 matching 8 bases. In germline, CDR1 is MDHEN, CDR2 SYDVKM. V was clipped by 6 bases and J by 2 bases; unmatched bases: 3. CDR3 size: 13 residues. The DNA of the CDR3 is TGTGCCAGCAGATCGACAGGGGCCTACGAGCAGTACTTC. Amino acid sequence: CASRSTGAYEQYF.

The J gene is TRBJ1-2, the V gene TRBV9; maybe TRBD1 (6 bases). The CDR3 is 16 residues long. V was shortened by 3 bases and J by 3 bases, with 18 bases between the two germline ends. The germline CDR1 and CDR2 sequences are SGDLS and YYNGEE. CDR3 nucleotides: TGTGCCAGCAGCGACCCACAGGGAGTAAAGGACTATGGCTACACCTTC. Translating it yields CASSDPQGVKDYGYTF.